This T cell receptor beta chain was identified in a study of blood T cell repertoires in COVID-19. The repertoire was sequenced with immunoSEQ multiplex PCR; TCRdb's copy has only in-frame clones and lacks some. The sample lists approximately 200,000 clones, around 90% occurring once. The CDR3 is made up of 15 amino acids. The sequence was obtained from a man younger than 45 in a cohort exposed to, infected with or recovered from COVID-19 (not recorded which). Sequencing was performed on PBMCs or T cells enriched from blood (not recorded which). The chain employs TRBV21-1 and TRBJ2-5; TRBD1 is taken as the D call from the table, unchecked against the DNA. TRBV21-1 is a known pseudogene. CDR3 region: CASSKPDRRKETQYF. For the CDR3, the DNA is TGTGCCAGCAGCAAACCGGACAGGAGAAAAGAGACCCAGTACTTC.